A selection of T cell receptor beta chains follows, all from one sample in a study of cytomegalovirus exposure and HLA in healthy donors. Sequenced by immunoSEQ multiplex PCR; TCRdb stores in-frame clones only, minus some. The data contain some 70,000 clones, approximately 70% of them singletons. Sequencing was performed on PBMCs. These receptors came from a male donor in good health and CMV-seropositive. Each CDR3 is given with its conserved first and last residue. D genes are given only for firm matches. Part of the rows lack a size; the others show once, few, many or a class for expanded clones.

>TRBJ2-7|TRBV4-1|TRBD2|few
TGCGCCAGCAGCCAATTTGGACTAGCCTCCGAGCAGTACTTC
CASSQFGLASEQYF
>TRBJ2-1|TRBV15|TRBD1|-
TGTGCCACCAGCAAGAAACAGGGGAATGAGCAGTTCTTC
CATSKKQGNEQFF
>TRBJ2-5|TRBV19|TRBD2|-
TGTGCCAGCAGTACTAGCGGGGGCCACAAAGAGACCCAGTACTTC
CASSTSGGHKETQYF
>TRBJ1-4|TRBV7-2|-|-
TGTGCCAGCAGCTCTACAGGGACTAATGAAAAACTGTTTTTT
CASSSTGTNEKLFF
>TRBJ2-7|TRBV5-1|-|-
TGCGCCAGCGCCCTAGGGGGGGGGATCTACGAGCAGTACTTC
CASALGGGIYEQYF
>TRBJ1-1|TRBV11-3|-|-
TGTGCCAGCAGCTCCGGGGGGGGAGGTCGGAACACTGAAGCTTTCTTT
CASSSGGGGRNTEAFF
>TRBJ2-1|TRBV19|-|few
TGTGCCAGTAGAGACAGGGAGGTTCCGTTCTTC
CASRDREVPFF
>TRBJ1-1|TRBV10-3|TRBD1|once
TGTGCCATCAGGGAACAGGGGGCGAACACTGAAGCTTTCTTT
CAIREQGANTEAFF
>TRBJ1-5|TRBV19|-|-
TGTGCCAGTAGTAAAAGTCAGGGGAGGGGAAGTCAGCCCCAGCATTTT
CASSKSQGRGSQPQHF
>TRBJ1-1|TRBV11-3|-|few
TGTGCCAGCAGCTTAGGGGCAGGGGCAATGAACACTGAAGCTTTCTTT
CASSLGAGAMNTEAFF
>TRBJ2-7|TRBV6-1|-|once
TGTGCCAGTACCCTATCAGGTTATCCCTACGAGCAGTACTTC
CASTLSGYPYEQYF
>TRBJ1-1|TRBV7-2|TRBD1|few
TGTGCCAGCAGCTTAGTCGGGACAGGGGCTGAAGCTTTCTTT
CASSLVGTGAEAFF
>TRBJ1-1|TRBV18|TRBD1|-
TGTGCCAGCTCACCACCAGGGGGCTTACTGTTGAACACTGAAGCTTTCTTT
CASSPPGGLLLNTEAFF
>TRBJ2-7|TRBV5-1|TRBD1|-
TGCGCCAGCAGCCCGGGACAGGGGATCTCGCCCTCCTACGAGCAGTACTTC
CASSPGQGISPSYEQYF
>TRBJ1-1|TRBV6-1|-|-
TGTGCCAGCAGTGAAGTTGGGCAGGGTACTACTGAAGCTTTCTTT
CASSEVGQGTTEAFF
>TRBJ2-7|TRBV14|-|-
TGTGCCAGCAGCCGGGACACCAGAACGCAGTACTTC
CASSRDTRTQYF
>TRBJ1-5|TRBV21-1|-|-
TGTGCCAGCAGTATGGCCCGAGGGGGTCCCCAGCATTTT
CASSMARGGPQHF
>TRBJ1-4|TRBV6-6|TRBD1|-
TGTGCCAGCAGCCCAGGGGGCGGTAATGAAAAACTGTTTTTT
CASSPGGGNEKLFF
>TRBJ2-5|TRBV15|-|-
TGTGCCACCAGCAGAGACAGGGAAGAGACCCAGTACTTC
CATSRDREETQYF
>TRBJ1-5|TRBV19|-|-
TGTGCCAGTAGTCCCGAGTATAGCAATCAGCCCCAGCATTTT
CASSPEYSNQPQHF
>TRBJ2-1|TRBV5-1|TRBD2|-
TGCGCCAGCAGCTTGGGGCTAGCGGGAGGTGTATCCTACAATGAGCAGTTCTTC
CASSLGLAGGVSYNEQFF
>TRBJ1-1|TRBV13|-|-
TGTGCCAGCAGCTCCCGTGGAGGGTTGAACACTGAAGCTTTCTTT
CASSSRGGLNTEAFF
>TRBJ2-7|TRBV6-6|TRBD1|-
TGTGCCAGCAGTGCCGGGACAGTTACTTTCTACGAGCAGTACTTC
CASSAGTVTFYEQYF
>TRBJ2-3|TRBV5-1|-|few
TGCGCCAGCAGCTTGGAGGATGCGGCCATCACAGATACGCAGTATTTT
CASSLEDAAITDTQYF
>TRBJ2-3|TRBV27|-|-
TGTGCCAGCAGTTTTTGGGCTAGCCCTGCGGCAGATACGCAGTATTTT
CASSFWASPAADTQYF
>TRBJ2-3|TRBV10-2|TRBD2|-
TGCGCCAGCACCCTGACTAGCGGGGGGCTAAATACGCAGTATTTT
CASTLTSGGLNTQYF
>TRBJ1-3|TRBV19|TRBD1|-
TGTGCCAGTACCAACAGGGGAACTGGAAACACCATATATTTT
CASTNRGTGNTIYF
>TRBJ1-1|TRBV7-9|-|-
TGTGCCAGCAGCTTAGAGCCCGGGAGGCGTGAAGCTTTCTTT
CASSLEPGRREAFF
>TRBJ1-1|TRBV21-1|-|few
TGTGCCAGCAGCAAAGTTCAGGGGGACACTGAAGCTTTCTTT
CASSKVQGDTEAFF
>TRBJ2-7|TRBV11-2|TRBD1|-
TGTGCCAGCAGCTTAGATGGCCAGGGGGCGAGGAACGAGCAGTACTTC
CASSLDGQGARNEQYF
>TRBJ1-2|TRBV9|-|few
TGTGCCAGCAGCGTAGAAGGGGATCATGGCTACACCTTC
CASSVEGDHGYTF
>TRBJ2-1|TRBV5-6|TRBD1|-
TGTGCCAGCAGCCCCACGAAGGGGGCTCGGTTGAACAATGAGCAGTTCTTC
CASSPTKGARLNNEQFF
>TRBJ2-4|TRBV5-1|TRBD2|-
TGCGCCAGCAGCTACGGGACTAGCGGGGGGTCTAAAAACATTCAGTACTTC
CASSYGTSGGSKNIQYF
>TRBJ1-3|TRBV4-3|-|-
TGCGCCAGCAGCCTCGGGGGTAACTCTGGAAACACCATATATTTT
CASSLGGNSGNTIYF
>TRBJ2-6|TRBV27|TRBD1|few
TGTGCCAGCAGGCCGGGACAGGGATACGTCCTGACTTTC
CASRPGQGYVLTF
>TRBJ2-4|TRBV19|-|-
TGTGCCAGTAGAGGACACCATACTCTGGCCAAAAACATTCAGTACTTC
CASRGHHTLAKNIQYF
>TRBJ1-4|TRBV5-1|TRBD1|-
TGCGCCAGCAGCCCCCACCCCCGGGACAGGGGGACGGTTCGAGAAAAACTGTTTTTT
CASSPHPRDRGTVREKLFF
>TRBJ2-1|TRBV5-1|TRBD1|-
TGCGCCAGCAGCTTGCAGCGGACAGGGGACAATGAGCAGTTCTTC
CASSLQRTGDNEQFF
>TRBJ2-7|TRBV19|TRBD2|-
TGTGCCAGTAGCACCTGGCTAGCGGGAGCCGACGAGCAGTACTTC
CASSTWLAGADEQYF
>TRBJ1-3|TRBV4-2|TRBD1|-
TGTGCCAGCAGCCCGGGACAGTCCGGGAGAAACACCATATATTTT
CASSPGQSGRNTIYF
>TRBJ2-7|TRBV6-1|-|-
TGTGCCAGCAGTGAAAAAGAGGACACCTCCTACGAGCAGTACTTC
CASSEKEDTSYEQYF
>TRBJ2-1|TRBV10-3|TRBD1|-
TGTGCCATCAGTGGTACGACAGGGGGCATCTACAATGAGCAGTTCTTC
CAISGTTGGIYNEQFF
>TRBJ2-1|TRBV19|TRBD2|-
TGTGCCAGTAAGCCCCTCGGACTAGCGAACAATGAGCAGTTCTTC
CASKPLGLANNEQFF
>TRBJ1-5|TRBV4-1|-|once
TGCGCCAGCAGCCAAGATAGTAGAAATCAGCCCCAGCATTTT
CASSQDSRNQPQHF
>TRBJ2-5|TRBV15|-|-
TGTGCCACCAGCAGAGAGCGGCAATACCAAGAGACCCAGTACTTC
CATSRERQYQETQYF